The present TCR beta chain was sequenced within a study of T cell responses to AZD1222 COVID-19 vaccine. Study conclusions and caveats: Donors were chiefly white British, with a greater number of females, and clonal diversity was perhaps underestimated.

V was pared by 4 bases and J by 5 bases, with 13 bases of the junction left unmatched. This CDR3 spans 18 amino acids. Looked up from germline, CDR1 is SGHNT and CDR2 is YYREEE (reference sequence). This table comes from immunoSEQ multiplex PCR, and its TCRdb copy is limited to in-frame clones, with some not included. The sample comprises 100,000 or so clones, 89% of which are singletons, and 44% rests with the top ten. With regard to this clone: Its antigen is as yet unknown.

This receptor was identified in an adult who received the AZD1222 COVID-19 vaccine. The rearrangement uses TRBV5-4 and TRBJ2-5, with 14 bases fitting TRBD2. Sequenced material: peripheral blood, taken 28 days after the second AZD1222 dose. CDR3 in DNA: TGTGCCAGCAGCCCCCCCGGGACTAGCGGGAGTACGGGGGAGACCCAGTACTTC. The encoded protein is CASSPPGTSGSTGETQYF.